The source of this TCR beta chain is a study of T cells in Graves' hyperthyroidism and ophthalmopathy. Whole-study findings and limits: Researchers found most expanded thyroid clonotypes above 0.001 in blood as well. Ophthalmopathy was model-predicted a median around seven months pre-onset.

In making diagnoses, clinical symptoms, serum thyroxine and TRAb, thyroid ultrasound and orbital computed tomography were all used. The authors took PBMCs from 7.5 to 10 ml fresh peripheral blood. The CDR3 sequence is 13 residues long. V lost 1 base to trimming and J lost 3 bases, with 7 bases between them. Germline V gene lookup returns CDR1 MNHNS and CDR2 SASEGT. The sample holds many counts of this clonotype. Its antigen is not identified. Regions amplified from RNA transcripts were the TCR beta CDR3 regions. An initial round of RT-PCR targeting the TCR CDR3 relied on the HTBI primer set. TCRdb re-derived calls from the multiplex PCR reads in MiXCR, one entry per CDR3 protein. The table shows about 600,000 distinct CDR3 sequences, with 16% occurring only once.

J is TRBJ2-7 and V is TRBV6-1, with D hard to call. The receptor comes from a woman aged 40 to 50 with Graves' ophthalmopathy. The sequencing input was blood. The CDR3 protein is CASSEVSIYEQYF. The CDR3 bases are TGTGCCAGCAGTGAAGTATCAATCTACGAGCAGTACTTC.